These 22 T cell receptor beta chains share one sample of origin, sequenced in a study of Ad26.COV2.S vaccination and SARS-CoV-2 variants. Documented treatment: some 19 received Ad26.COV2.S at low or high dose, single or two shots; five or six received placebo; per-sample allocation not given. Samples were taken on day 63 after the first vaccine or placebo injection. Generated by immunoSEQ multiplex PCR, the TCRdb table keeps only in-frame clones and is missing some. The sample has hundreds of thousands of clones; 70% to 90% are singletons. Sequencing used peripheral blood, obtained in a trial of Ad26.COV2.S vaccine versus placebo. The receptors come from a person aged 18-65 years who received the Ad26.COV2.S COVID-19 vaccine or a placebo.

This sequence joins TRBV6-2 or TRBV6-3 and TRBJ1-6; maybe TRBD1 (5 bases). The CDR3 loop spans 18 amino acids. The V gene's germline CDR1 is MNHEY and CDR2 SVGEGT. Trimming took off 2 bases at V and 0 bases at J, with 14 bases between the two ends. The DNA for the CDR3 is TGTGCCAGCAGTTACGAGCCGGGGGAAAGCTCCTATAATTCACCCCTCCACTTT. As protein: CASSYEPGESSYNSPLHF.

This CDR3 is CATSEGTSYSNQPQHF. CDR3 in DNA: TGTGCCACCAGTGAAGGAACATCTTATAGCAATCAGCCCCAGCATTTT. The chain links TRBV24-1 to TRBJ1-5; no reliable D call. With 4 bases removed from V and 0 bases from J, the gap between germline ends came to 12 bases. CDR1 KGHDR and CDR2 SFDVKD come from the germline V gene. The CDR3 is made up of 16 amino acids.

CDR3 DNA: TGTGCCAGCAGCCCGGAGGGAACTAGCGGATACGAGCAGTACTTC. Amino acids: CASSPEGTSGYEQYF. This chain uses TRBV7-9 with TRBJ2-7; the match to TRBD2 covers 8 bases. The CDR3 spans 15 residues. CDR1 is SEHNR and CDR2 is FQNEAQ in the germline V gene (reference sequence). V gave up 5 bases and J gave up 4 bases; unmatched junction bases: 10.

CDR3 nucleotides: TGCGCCAGCACGAGGGACATCGGCTATGGCTACACCTTC. Translation gives CASTRDIGYGYTF. The chain has TRBV5-1 and TRBJ1-2, with D tentatively TRBD1 (6 bases). The germline CDR1 and CDR2 sequences are SGHRS and YFSETQ. This CDR3 region has 13 residues. V was cut by 6 bases and J by 4 bases, with 13 bases left in between.

The chain couples TRBV11-2 to TRBJ2-1; no reliable D call. Germline lookup yields CDR1 SGHAT and CDR2 FQNNGV. V dropped 4 bases and J dropped 4 bases, with 11 bases sitting between them. This CDR3 is built from 14 residues. The CDR3 bases are TGTGCCAGCAGCTCTCCTGTAGAGTACAATGAGCAGTTCTTC. Its translation is CASSSPVEYNEQFF.

Only a few counts were recorded for this clone. This rearrangement joins TRBV10-1 to TRBJ1-2; possibly TRBD1 for D (5 bases). Germline assignment: CDR1 WNHNN and CDR2 SYGVQD (reference sequence). With 0 bases removed from V and 6 bases from J, the gap between germline ends came to 14 bases. The CDR3 is 15 residues long. CDR3 amino acids: CASSESTRGSDGYTF. The CDR3 nucleotides read TGCGCCAGCAGTGAGTCGACGAGGGGATCTGATGGCTACACCTTC.

As to this clone: Other DNA variants within this sample encode the same CDR3. The gene calls are TRBV18 and TRBJ1-1, with a possible D match to TRBD1 (5 bases). CDR1 is KGHSH, CDR2 LQKENI, per germline. CDR3 length: 13 residues. Trimming took 0 bases from V and 5 from J, leaving 7 bases between them. CDR3 coding DNA: TGTGCCAGCTCACCACCGGGGGGGACTGAAGCTTTCTTT. It is translated as CASSPPGGTEAFF.

This chain links TRBV19 with TRBJ2-5, with D possibly matching TRBD2 (6 bases). The CDR3 contains 15 residues. The germline CDR1 and CDR2 sequences are LNHDA and SQIVND (reference sequence). Trimming left V 4 bases short and J 5 bases short, with 17 bases between. The CDR3, as DNA: TGTGCCAGTAGTAGGGGACTCCTCGGGGCGGAGACCCAGTACTTC. Translated: CASSRGLLGAETQYF.

This chain connects TRBV11-2 to TRBJ2-7; no clear D gene. Germline assignment: CDR1 SGHAT and CDR2 FQNNGV. V dropped 3 bases and J dropped 0 bases, with 3 bases sitting between them. This CDR3 has 12 residues. The CDR3 region has the DNA TGTGCCAGCAGCTTGGCCTCCTACGAGCAGTACTTC. Amino acids: CASSLASYEQYF.

The chain links TRBV9 to TRBJ2-3, with 8 bases aligning to TRBD2. The CDR3 length is 15 residues. The germline V gene has CDR1 SGDLS and CDR2 YYNGEE. Trimming cost V 3 bases and J 5 bases; bases outside gene matches: 8. The CDR3 DNA reads as TGTGCCAGCAGCGCGACTAGCGCCGAGGAAGATACGCAGTATTTT. Translated: CASSATSAEEDTQYF.

This chain uses TRBV5-5 with TRBJ1-5; D unclear. Trimming removed 0 bases from V and 9 bases from J, with 7 bases in between. This CDR3 has 12 residues. CDR1 and CDR2 (germline): SGHKS, YYEKEE (reference sequence). CDR3 residues: CASSLVSRPQHF. The CDR3 nucleotides are TGTGCCAGCAGCTTGGTGAGTAGGCCCCAGCATTTT.

This chain links TRBV18 with TRBJ1-4; possible D gene TRBD1, 5 bases. The CDR3 consists of 14 residues. The V gene's germline CDR1 is KGHSH and CDR2 LQKENI. V lost 4 bases and J lost 6, with 12 bases in between. The CDR3, as DNA: TGTGCCAGCTCACTTCAGGGTATCGATGAAAAACTGTTTTTT. Amino acid sequence: CASSLQGIDEKLFF.

The gene calls are TRBV6-6 and TRBJ2-1; no clear D gene. This CDR3 spans 14 amino acids. Germline loops: CDR1 MNHNY, CDR2 SVGAGI (reference sequence). The germline V and J ends were trimmed by 0 bases and 7 bases, with 10 bases remaining between them. The CDR3 DNA reads TGTGCCAGCAGTTACTCTGCCCAGACAAATGAGCAGTTCTTC. Translating gives CASSYSAQTNEQFF.

The V and J genes are TRBV18 and TRBJ2-7; 10 bases are shared with TRBD2. This CDR3 comprises 16 residues. Trimming cost V 2 bases and J 5 bases; bases outside gene matches: 9. The germline V gene encodes CDR1 KGHSH and CDR2 LQKENI. The CDR3 loop is CASSPRAPSGSDEQYF. For the CDR3, the DNA is TGTGCCAGCTCACCAAGGGCCCCTAGCGGGAGCGACGAGCAGTACTTC.

This CDR3 is CASRPGDNSPLHF. In nucleotides, the CDR3 is TGTGCCAGCAGGCCAGGGGATAATTCACCCCTCCACTTT. The chain links TRBV6-5 to TRBJ1-6, with a possible D match to TRBD1 (6 bases). V lost 6 bases and J 5 bases, leaving 8 bases between the germline ends. This CDR3 spans 13 amino acids. Germline CDR1 is MNHEY and CDR2 is SVGAGI.

CDR3 DNA sequence: TGTGCCAGCAGCGAAACAGGGGCCCTAAGCCCCCAGCATTTT. Amino acid sequence: CASSETGALSPQHF. V usage is TRBV6-6 and J usage is TRBJ1-5; 7 bases agree with TRBD1. V lost 6 bases, J lost 10 bases, and 12 bases stayed unmatched. Germline-derived CDR1 and CDR2 are MNHNY and SVGAGI (reference sequence). The CDR3 length is 14 residues.

This chain uses TRBV7-9 with TRBJ1-2, with a tentative D call TRBD1 (5 bases). The V end lost 5 bases, the J end lost 2 bases, and 12 bases lay between the germline ends. Germline CDR1 SEHNR, CDR2 FQNEAQ (reference sequence). The CDR3 covers 14 residues. In nucleotides, the CDR3 is TGTGCCAGCAGCATATACGACAGAAACTATGGCTACACCTTC. It codes for CASSIYDRNYGYTF.

V usage is TRBV3-1 (or the pseudogene TRBV3-2) and J usage is TRBJ1-5, with a tentative D call TRBD1 (5 bases). Germline V CDR1 and CDR2: LGHDT, YNNKEL (reference sequence). Trimming cost V 4 bases and J 3 bases, with 13 bases left between them. This CDR3 comprises 15 residues. CDR3 in amino acids: CASSLSIGDNQPQHF. The CDR3 bases are TGTGCCAGCAGCCTGAGCATAGGGGACAATCAGCCCCAGCATTTT.

This sequence joins TRBV5-4 and TRBJ2-7; 10 nucleotides line up with TRBD1. CDR1 SGHNT and CDR2 YYREEE come from the germline V gene (reference sequence). The CDR3 runs to 15 residues. The junction had 11 bases not matched to a gene; V was cut back by 4 bases and J by 7 bases. This CDR3 is CASSMTGQGLMEQYF. CDR3 DNA: TGTGCCAGCAGCATGACGGGACAGGGGCTTATGGAGCAGTACTTC.

The chain joins TRBV29-1 to TRBJ2-7; a possible D gene is TRBD1 (7 bases). V lost 7 bases and J lost 1, with 20 bases in between. The CDR3 runs to 15 residues. The germline V gene encodes CDR1 SQVTM and CDR2 ANQGSEA. The CDR3 spells CSGGVYTGVSYEQYF. Here the CDR3 DNA reads TGCAGCGGGGGGGTATATACAGGGGTTTCCTACGAGCAGTACTTC.

This sequence joins TRBV13 and TRBJ1-1; tentatively, D is TRBD1 (5 bases). V lost 4 bases, J lost 2 bases, and 14 bases lay in between. The CDR3 has 15 amino acids. The V gene's germline CDR1 is PRHDT and CDR2 FYEKMQ (reference sequence). The CDR3 sequence is CASSSLREKNTEAFF. The CDR3, as DNA: TGTGCCAGCAGCTCTCTCAGGGAAAAAAACACTGAAGCTTTCTTT.

The V and J genes are TRBV2 and TRBJ1-1; D is undetermined. Trimming removed 6 bases at V and 11 bases at J, with 16 bases between. The CDR3 is made up of 12 amino acids. Germline V gene sequence: CDR1 SNHLY, CDR2 FYNNEI. The CDR3 spells CASRRAEGWAFF. CDR3 DNA: TGTGCCAGCAGGCGGGCCGAGGGTTGGGCTTTCTTT. Full variable domain (missing parts from reference TRBV2 and TRBJ1-1): EPEVTQTPSHQVTQMGQEVILRCVPISNHLYFYWYRQILGQKVEFLVSFYNNEISEKSEIFDDQFSVERPDGSNFTLKIRSTKLEDSAMYFCASRRAEGWAFFGQGTRLTVV.